This passage covers 26 T cell receptor beta chains from one sample sequenced in a study of T cells in Graves' hyperthyroidism and ophthalmopathy. Amplification of TCR beta CDR3 regions was performed using RNA transcripts as template. In the first-round RT-PCR of the TCR CDR3, the HTBI primer set was used. MiXCR was run by TCRdb on the multiplex PCR reads, yielding one entry per CDR3 protein. The sample contains around 340,000 distinct CDR3 sequences, about 15% of which appear only once. Sequenced input: blood. Receptor source: a man aged 25-45 years with Graves' hyperthyroidism.

Comment on this clonotype: The junction differs from germline at one of its ends, possibly a read error. J is TRBJ2-5 and V is TRBV4-1; 13 bases map to TRBD2. Germline CDR1 MGHRA, CDR2 YSYEKL. This CDR3 has 15 amino acids. This CDR3 reads CASSQGGLAGDYRDF. In nucleotides, the CDR3 is TGCGCCAGCAGCCAAGGAGGACTAGCGGGAGATTATCGAGACTTC.

The V and J genes are TRBV28 and TRBJ2-7; D not resolved. V was trimmed by 5 bases and J by 3 bases, leaving 8 bases between them. CDR1 MDHEN and CDR2 SYDVKM come from the germline V gene. The CDR3 contains 12 residues. The CDR3 nucleotides are TGTGCCAGCAGTCCCTCTCACTACGAGCAGTACTTC. It yields the protein CASSPSHYEQYF.

As regards this clonotype: A read error is possible here, since a much larger clone lies one base away. The V call is TRBV5-1, the J call TRBJ1-2, with TRBD1 identical over 8 bases. V was pared by 3 bases and J by 7 bases, with 11 bases of the junction left unmatched. This CDR3 region has 15 residues. CDR1 is SGHRS and CDR2 is YFSETQ in the germline V gene. In DNA form, the CDR3 reads TGCGCCAGCAGCTCCTTGACAGGGGTCGGATGTGGCTACACCTTC. This sequence encodes CASSSLTGVGCGYTF.

This clonotype was seen at least ten times. The chain combines TRBV4-1 with TRBJ2-7; 12 bases align to TRBD2. The CDR3 totals 14 residues. CDR1 and CDR2 from the germline V gene are MGHRA and YSYEKL. Losses at the gene ends were 2 bases for V and 5 bases for J; bases not matched to a gene: 1. The CDR3: CASSQRLAGDEQYF. The CDR3, as DNA: TGCGCCAGCAGCCAACGACTAGCGGGAGACGAGCAGTACTTC.

Ten or more counts support this clonotype. CDR3 nucleotide sequence: TGCAGCGTTGATAGTGAACGGGGTAACACCGGGGAGCTGTTTTTT. Protein sequence: CSVDSERGNTGELFF. This chain links TRBV29-1 with TRBJ2-2, with D possibly TRBD2 on 5 matching bases. The CDR3 contains 15 residues. Trimming took off 3 bases at V and 2 bases at J, with 13 bases between the two ends. Germline values: CDR1 SQVTM, CDR2 ANQGSEA.

This clonotype was seen repeatedly, ten times or more. The genes are TRBV6-6 and TRBJ1-2; 7 nucleotides match TRBD1. Losses at the gene ends were 2 bases for V and 3 bases for J; bases not matched to a gene: 0. The germline V gene encodes CDR1 MNHNY and CDR2 SVGAGI (reference sequence). The CDR3 runs 13 residues. Written as DNA, the CDR3 is TGTGCCAGCAGTTACACAGGGGACTATGGCTACACCTTC. As protein: CASSYTGDYGYTF.

This clonotype was picked up a small number of times. The rearrangement uses TRBV20-1 and TRBJ2-3; D is ambiguous. The V and J ends lost 5 bases and 5 bases respectively, with 8 bases between them. The CDR3 length is 11 residues. CDR1 is DFQATT, CDR2 SNEGSKA, per germline (reference sequence). CDR3 nucleotide sequence: TGCAGTGCTCCAATCGGAGATACGCAGTATTTT. Translated: CSAPIGDTQYF.

This clonotype was counted between two and nine times. This sequence joins TRBV20-1 and TRBJ2-5, with 7 bases that match TRBD1. This CDR3 is built from 15 residues. J was trimmed by 5 bases and V by 1 base; bases with no gene match: 10. Looked up from germline, CDR1 is DFQATT and CDR2 is SNEGSKA (reference sequence). CDR3 DNA sequence: TGCAGTGCTAGAGTAGCTAAGGGGGCCGGTGAGACCCAGTACTTC. It encodes CSARVAKGAGETQYF.

This chain links TRBV5-1 with TRBJ2-5, with 7 nucleotides matching TRBD2. V gave up 4 bases and J gave up 4 bases; unmatched junction bases: 4. The CDR3 is 13 amino acids. Germline CDR1 SGHRS, CDR2 YFSETQ. The CDR3 here is CASSGRARETQYF. The CDR3 DNA follows: TGCGCCAGCAGCGGGAGGGCCAGAGAGACCCAGTACTTC.

This clonotype appeared a few times. The CDR3 loop reads CASSPPSGEWGRAKNIQYF. As DNA, the CDR3 is TGTGCCAGCAGCCCGCCTAGCGGGGAATGGGGGCGGGCCAAAAACATTCAGTACTTC. The rearrangement uses TRBV7-9 and TRBJ2-4; 9 positions agree with TRBD2. The trim removed 5 bases at V and 1 base at J, leaving 15 bases unmatched. The CDR3 is 19 residues long. Germline lookup yields CDR1 SEHNR and CDR2 FQNEAQ (reference sequence). The whole variable domain, remainder taken from reference TRBV7-9 and TRBJ2-4, is DTGVSQNPRHKITKRGQNVTFRCDPISEHNRLYWYRQTLGQGPEFLTYFQNEAQLEKSRLLSDRFSAERPKGSFSTLEIQRTEQGDSAMYLCASSPPSGEWGRAKNIQYFGAGTRLSVL.

This clonotype was counted ten times or more. V is TRBV12-3 or TRBV12-4 and J is TRBJ1-1; D gene ambiguous. V shed 3 bases and J shed 7 bases, with 12 bases lying between them. The CDR3 runs to 13 residues. The chain's CDR3 is CASSFESMDEAFF. As DNA, the CDR3 is TGTGCCAGCAGTTTTGAGAGTATGGATGAAGCTTTCTTT.

This clonotype was seen many times. The J gene is TRBJ2-7, the V gene TRBV6-1, with D perhaps TRBD1 or TRBD2 (5 bases each). From germline, CDR1 is MNHNS and CDR2 SASEGT. This CDR3 comprises 15 residues. Trimming took off 2 bases at V and 2 bases at J, with 13 bases between the two ends. The CDR3 spells CASSELGTGAYEQYF. The CDR3 DNA reads TGTGCCAGCAGTGAACTAGGGACCGGGGCCTACGAGCAGTACTTC.

The chain carries TRBV3-1 and TRBJ1-3; 9 bases agree with TRBD1. CDR1 LGHDT and CDR2 YNNKEL come from the germline V gene (reference sequence). The V segment lost 0 bases and the J segment 4 bases; nucleotides outside the gene matches: 7. This CDR3 comprises 17 residues. The CDR3 is CASSQDFGTGTGNTIYF. CDR3 DNA: TGTGCCAGCAGCCAAGATTTTGGGACAGGGACGGGAAACACCATATATTTT.

This clonotype was counted ten times or more. The chain employs TRBV7-8 and TRBJ2-7; the D gene is possibly TRBD2 (5 bases). The germline V gene encodes CDR1 SGHVS and CDR2 FQNEAQ. The CDR3 is made up of 14 amino acids. V shed 1 base and J shed 5 bases, with 12 bases lying between them. The CDR3: CASSLGVIANEQYF. DNA for the CDR3: TGTGCCAGCAGCTTAGGCGTTATAGCGAACGAGCAGTACTTC.

This clonotype was observed a handful of times. This chain joins TRBV28 and TRBJ1-2; no definite D call. There are 12 residues in the CDR3. In germline, CDR1 is MDHEN, CDR2 SYDVKM. V was clipped by 7 bases and J by 6 bases, with 12 bases between them. The CDR3 sequence: CASTLGENGYTF. CDR3 DNA: TGTGCCAGCACCCTCGGGGAGAATGGCTACACCTTC.

The rearrangement links TRBV19 to TRBJ2-7; D not certain. Germline V lookup: CDR1 LNHDA, CDR2 SQIVND (reference sequence). The V and J ends lost 3 bases and 2 bases respectively, with 11 bases between them. The CDR3 is 14 residues long. This CDR3 is CASSIVGSTYEQYF. CDR3 bases: TGTGCCAGTAGTATCGTGGGCTCAACCTACGAGCAGTACTTC.

For this clonotype: A much larger clone lies one base from this, so it may be a read error. V is TRBV27 and J is TRBJ2-1, with D perhaps matching TRBD1 or TRBD2 (7 bases each). CDR3 size: 18 residues. Germline values: CDR1 MNHEY, CDR2 SMNVEV (reference sequence). The CDR3 protein is CASSILYSGQVGGHEQLF. CDR3 DNA sequence: TGTGCCAGCAGTATACTATACTCCGGACAGGTCGGGGGGCATGAGCAGCTCTTC.

The chain links TRBV5-1 to TRBJ2-5; the match to TRBD2 covers 13 bases. The ends lost 6 bases at V and 6 bases at J; junction bases unmatched: 5. Germline V gene lookup returns CDR1 SGHRS and CDR2 YFSETQ. The CDR3 runs to 14 residues. The CDR3 bases are TGCGCCAGCACCGGACTAGCGGGAGAGCAGACCCAGTACTTC. This codes for CASTGLAGEQTQYF. The whole variable domain, filled in from reference TRBV5-1 and TRBJ2-5, reads KAGVTQTPRYLIKTRGQQVTLSCSPISGHRSVSWYQQTPGQGLQFLFEYFSETQRNKGNFPGRFSGRQFSNSRSEMNVSTLELGDSALYLCASTGLAGEQTQYFGPGTRLLVL.

This clonotype was counted only a few times. This chain links TRBV10-3 with TRBJ2-1; D is possibly TRBD1 or TRBD2 (5 bases each). The V end was cut by 8 bases, the J end by 0 bases, with 14 bases between. Germline lookup yields CDR1 ENHRY and CDR2 SYGVKD. The CDR3 sequence is 15 residues long. The CDR3 DNA reads TGTGCCATCGGGGGTAAGAGGGGCTCCTACAATGAGCAGTTCTTC. This gives the protein CAIGGKRGSYNEQFF.

This clonotype was detected a few times. The J gene is TRBJ1-2, the V gene TRBV7-9; 11 bases map to TRBD1. With 5 bases clipped from V and 7 bases from J, the junction kept 9 bases outside the gene matches. This CDR3 region has 15 residues. Germline V gene data show CDR1 as SEHNR and CDR2 as FQNEAQ (reference sequence). The CDR3 nucleotides read TGTGCCAGCAGCCGCGCGGACAGGGGGCTAGGTGGCTACACCTTC. This sequence encodes CASSRADRGLGGYTF.

This clonotype was observed at least ten times. The chain links TRBV28 to TRBJ1-1; the D gene is possibly TRBD1 (5 bases). The CDR3 has 12 residues. CDR1 is MDHEN and CDR2 is SYDVKM in the germline V gene. Trimming removed 7 bases at V and 7 bases at J, with 13 bases between. The CDR3 DNA follows: TGTGCCAGCAACTGGGGCGAGGGTGAAGCTTTCTTT. As protein: CASNWGEGEAFF.

This chain joins TRBV7-6 and TRBJ2-2; the D gene is possibly TRBD2 (5 bases). Trimming removed 4 bases at V and 2 bases at J, with 14 bases between. Germline assignment: CDR1 SGHVS and CDR2 FNYEAQ. CDR3 length: 16 amino acids. In DNA, the CDR3 is TGTGCCAGCAGCTCCGGGAACGGGAAAAACACCGGGGAGCTGTTTTTT. This encodes CASSSGNGKNTGELFF.

This sequence joins TRBV30 and TRBJ1-6, with 9 bases identical to TRBD1. Trimming cost V 2 bases and J 7 bases; bases outside gene matches: 9. The CDR3 contains 16 residues. Germline CDR1 and CDR2: GTSNPN and SVGIG (reference sequence). The CDR3 DNA is TGTGCCTGGAGTTCCCCTGGGACAGGGCTGAATTCACCCCTCCACTTT. Translated: CAWSSPGTGLNSPLHF.

This clonotype was seen repeatedly, ten times or more. V and J are TRBV5-6 and TRBJ1-2, with D uncertain. The CDR3 runs 18 residues. Deletions cut 1 base from V and 7 bases from J, with 26 bases between. Germline assignment: CDR1 SGHDT and CDR2 YYEEEE. In DNA form, the CDR3 reads TGTGCCAGCAGCTTGAGTCCCCTAATTGACACTCCACGCGGTGGCTACACCTTC. Protein: CASSLSPLIDTPRGGYTF.

Turning to this clonotype: With a much larger clone just one base away, this may be a read error. This rearrangement joins TRBV5-1 to TRBJ1-1; a possible D gene is TRBD1 (6 bases). This CDR3 is built from 14 residues. Germline values: CDR1 SGHRS, CDR2 YFSETQ. The CDR3 sequence is CTSSDGGAGTEAFF. DNA for the CDR3: TGCACCAGCAGCGACGGGGGGGCCGGCACTGAAGCTTTCTTT.

This clonotype appeared many times. V is TRBV27 and J is TRBJ2-3; D is ambiguous. CDR1 MNHEY and CDR2 SMNVEV come from the germline V gene (reference sequence). Trimming left V 3 bases short and J 1 base short, with 14 bases between. The CDR3 sequence is 16 residues long. The CDR3 DNA reads as TGTGCCAGCAGTTTGTGGTGGGCCCCACGCACAGATACGCAGTATTTT. Residues: CASSLWWAPRTDTQYF.